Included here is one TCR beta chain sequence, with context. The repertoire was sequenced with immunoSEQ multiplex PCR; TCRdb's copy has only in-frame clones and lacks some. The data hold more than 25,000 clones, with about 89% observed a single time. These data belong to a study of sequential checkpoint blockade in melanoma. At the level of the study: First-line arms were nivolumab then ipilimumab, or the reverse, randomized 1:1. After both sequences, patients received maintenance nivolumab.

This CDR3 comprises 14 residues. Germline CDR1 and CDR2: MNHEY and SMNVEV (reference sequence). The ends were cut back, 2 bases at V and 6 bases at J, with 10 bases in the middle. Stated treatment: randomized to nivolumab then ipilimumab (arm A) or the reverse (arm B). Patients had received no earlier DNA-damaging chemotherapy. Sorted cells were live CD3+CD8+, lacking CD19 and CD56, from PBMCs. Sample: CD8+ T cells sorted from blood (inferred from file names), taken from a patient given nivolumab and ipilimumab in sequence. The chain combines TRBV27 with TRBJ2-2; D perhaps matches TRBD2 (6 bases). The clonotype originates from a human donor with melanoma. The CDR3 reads CASSLEAGPGELFF. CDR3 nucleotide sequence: TGTGCCAGCAGTTTAGAAGCGGGTCCCGGGGAGCTGTTTTTT.